These 3 T cell receptor beta chains originate from one sample sequenced in a study of T-cell reconstitution after alpha-beta-depleted transplantation in children. Unique molecular identifiers tagged the TCRbeta library. MiXCR, run by TCRdb on the PCR reads, gives a single entry per CDR3 protein. The sample holds hundreds of thousands of distinct CDR3 sequences, more than 20% seen once. Source: PBMCs, mostly from graft donor cells, taken 360 days after TCRalphabeta/CD19-depleted stem cell transplant. These receptors were taken from a boy younger than two who had a stem cell transplant for acute myeloid leukemia, so the T cells may come from the graft donor.

This clonotype showed up just a few times. This chain uses TRBV29-1 with TRBJ2-1; no clear D. In germline, CDR1 is SQVTM, CDR2 ANQGSEA. The CDR3 extends over 18 amino acids. V lost 1 base to trimming and J lost 4 bases, with 23 bases between them. CDR3 DNA: TGCAGCGTTGAAGCCCCAGGCAGGCCCCCTAGGTGGTACAATGAGCAGTTCTTC. Its protein product is CSVEAPGRPPRWYNEQFF.

The chain has TRBV4-1 and TRBJ2-1, with D hard to call. The V gene lost 1 base and the J gene lost 3 bases, with 13 bases spanning the gap. Germline V gene data show CDR1 as MGHRA and CDR2 as YSYEKL. The CDR3 sequence is 16 residues long. CDR3 DNA: TGCGCCAGCAGCCAAGCCTTGGTAATGGTCTACAATGAGCAGTTCTTC. Encoded protein: CASSQALVMVYNEQFF.

This clonotype was seen a few times. J is TRBJ2-5 and V is TRBV20-1; tentatively, D is TRBD1 or TRBD2 (5 bases each). This CDR3 region has 15 residues. Germline lookup yields CDR1 DFQATT and CDR2 SNEGSKA (reference sequence). V was pared by 0 bases and J by 4 bases, with 15 bases between. This CDR3 is CSARDWGPGGETQYF. The CDR3 DNA sequence: TGCAGTGCTAGAGATTGGGGCCCTGGGGGAGAGACCCAGTACTTC.